The source of this T cell receptor beta chain is a study of human T cells and chemical hapten exposure. Time point in this sample: healthy volunteer bleed at 2 weeks. Total RNA came from unfractionated whole blood. Germline values: CDR1 SGHAT, CDR2 FQNNGV. The length of the CDR3 is 16 residues. Trimming took off 1 base at V and 0 bases at J, with 11 bases between the two ends. From the RACE reads, TCRdb called clonotypes with MiXCR, one entry per CDR3 protein. This sample yields roughly 120,000 distinct CDR3 sequences, of which approximately 9.5% are seen a single time; around 2% belongs to the top ten. A few counts support this clonotype.

The chain links TRBV11-2 to TRBJ2-3; D gene uncertain. This TCR derives from a male donor in good health. Some clones in this sample may be carry-over from other donors' samples. Sequencing used whole blood. CDR3 DNA: TGTGCCAGCAGCTTAGCCCCGCGAATCAGCACAGATACGCAGTATTTT. Its translation is CASSLAPRISTDTQYF.